This entry lists 16 T cell receptor beta chains sequenced from one sample in a study of T cell clonality in common variable immunodeficiency. Produced via immunoSEQ multiplex PCR; TCRdb's table is partial and in-frame only. Observed in the sample are 30,000 to 40,000 clones, none of them singletons. The sequenced material came from peripheral blood mononuclear cells. Receptor source: a person aged 18 to 75 in good health.

Ten or more counts support this clone. Sequencing ends 3 residues short of the CDR3 end; the germline J gene provides the rest. This chain joins TRBV7-2 and TRBJ2-5, with unresolved D. The CDR3 is made up of 15 amino acids. Germline loops: CDR1 SGHTA, CDR2 FQGNSA. V gave up 4 bases and J gave up 1 base, with 13 bases separating them. CDR3 DNA, as far as it was read: TGTGCCAGCAGCTCTTCGATGGGCCCCCAAGAGACC. Protein: CASSSSMGPQET. The whole CDR3 sequence is CASSSSMGPQETQYF.

This clone has ten or more counts. Read data end 3 residues before the CDR3 end; the end is taken from the germline J gene. The rearrangement links TRBV2 to TRBJ1-4, with 7 bases identical to TRBD1. V was clipped by 5 bases and J by 6 bases; unmatched bases: 6. The CDR3 is made up of 14 amino acids. Germline CDR1 is SNHLY and CDR2 is FYNNEI. The CDR3 loop is CASSKTGRHEKLFF. The CDR3 DNA, read in part, is TGTGCCAGCAGTAAGACAGGGAGACATGAAAAA.

In this sample, this clone turned up many times. Sequencing ends 3 residues short of the CDR3 end; the germline J gene provides the rest. This chain uses TRBV20-1 with TRBJ1-6, with a possible D match to TRBD1 (6 bases). The CDR3 is made up of 15 amino acids. Trimming shortened V by 1 base and J by 7 bases, and 14 bases separated the two germline ends. From germline, CDR1 is DFQATT and CDR2 SNEGSKA (reference sequence). CDR3 residues: CSARGVHRENSPLHF. The CDR3 DNA, read in part, is TGCAGTGCTAGAGGGGTACACAGGGAAAATTCACCC.

This clone was recorded at least ten times. The read comes to an end 3 residues before the CDR3 does, leaving the germline J gene to fill in the end. The chain recombines TRBV20-1 with TRBJ2-2, with a weak D call TRBD1 (5 bases). V was trimmed by 6 bases and J by 7 bases, leaving 15 bases between them. This CDR3 contains 13 residues. Germline CDR1 DFQATT, CDR2 SNEGSKA (reference sequence). The covered CDR3 bases are TGCAGTGCGCCGGCAGGGTCGTACGGGGAG. Translation gives CSAPAGSYGE. The entire CDR3 is CSAPAGSYGELFF.

In this sample, this clone turned up many times. CDR3 DNA (partial): TGTGCCAGCAGCTCGGGACTAGCAGGAACCGGGGAG. Its protein product is CASSSGLAGTGE. The full CDR3 protein reads CASSSGLAGTGELFF. The chain has TRBV7-3 and TRBJ2-2; TRBD2 aligns across 9 bases. Read sequence stops 3 residues before the CDR3 end, and the germline J gene provides the missing end. Germline loops: CDR1 SGHTA, CDR2 FQGTGA. Unmatched junction bases numbered 5, after V lost 4 bases and J lost 5 bases. This CDR3 contains 15 residues.

This clone was picked up many times. The sequenced CDR3 bases are TGTGCCAGCAGCTCGGGCGGGACATTAAACAATGAG. Protein sequence: CASSSGGTLNNE. The whole CDR3 region reads CASSSGGTLNNEQFF. The chain recombines TRBV11-2 with TRBJ2-1, with D perhaps being TRBD1 or TRBD2 (6 bases each). The CDR3 end is not reached by the read, which stops 3 residues before it; the germline J gene fills it in. The CDR3 contains 15 residues. CDR1 SGHAT and CDR2 FQNNGV come from the germline V gene. Trimming removed 4 bases at V and 5 bases at J, with 15 bases between.

This clone was detected ten times or more. The missing CDR3 end, 3 residues past where the read stops, is filled in from the germline J gene. This sequence joins TRBV28 and TRBJ2-1; 11 nucleotides align to TRBD2. The CDR3 spans 15 residues. Germline values: CDR1 MDHEN, CDR2 SYDVKM. After removal of 7 bases from V and 6 bases from J, the junction contained 8 bases not matched to a gene. The CDR3 loop reads CASITGTSGLNEQFF. CDR3 DNA (partial): TGTGCCAGCATCACAGGGACTAGCGGCCTCAATGAG.

In its sample, this clone was seen many times. CDR3 in amino acids: CASSLNTSPGDRGYTF. The sequenced CDR3 bases are TGCGCCAGCAGCTTAAATACGTCTCCGGGGGATCGTGGC. The rearrangement links TRBV5-1 to TRBJ1-2; D is possibly TRBD1 (5 bases). Read coverage stops 3 residues before the CDR3 terminus; the germline J gene supplies the remainder. The CDR3 covers 16 residues. The germline CDR1 and CDR2 sequences are SGHRS and YFSETQ. Trimming removed 2 bases from V and 7 bases from J, with 21 bases in between.

The sample holds many counts of this clone. The read ends 3 residues shy of where the CDR3 ends; the end is completed using the germline J gene. The chain joins TRBV7-9 to TRBJ2-7; D is unresolved. Trimming pared 5 bases from V and 0 bases from J, leaving 8 bases between. CDR1 is SEHNR and CDR2 is FQNEAQ in the germline V gene (reference sequence). This CDR3 contains 13 residues. The CDR3 reads CASSPVSSYEQYF. The part of the CDR3 DNA that was read is TGTGCCAGCAGCCCCGTCAGCTCCTACGAG.

In this sample, this clone turned up many times. Read coverage stops 3 residues before the CDR3 terminus; the germline J gene supplies the remainder. The chain combines TRBV6-2 or TRBV6-3 with TRBJ2-1; D might be TRBD2 (6 bases). Trimming cost V 7 bases and J 1 base, with 11 bases left between them. There are 14 residues in the CDR3. Germline V gene lookup returns CDR1 MNHEY and CDR2 SVGEGT. CDR3 DNA, as far as it was read: TGTGCCAGCATTCCAGGGAGGTCCTACAATGAG. Translation gives CASIPGRSYNE. The full-length CDR3 reads as CASIPGRSYNEQFF.

This clone has a count of ten or more. With the read ending 3 residues before the CDR3 end, the germline J gene is used to fill in that end. The chain joins TRBV19 to TRBJ2-7; tentative D call: TRBD2 (5 bases). CDR3 length: 15 residues. Trimming took off 1 base at V and 4 bases at J, with 14 bases between the two ends. Germline V gene sequence: CDR1 LNHDA, CDR2 SQIVND (reference sequence). The sequenced part of the CDR3 DNA is TGTGCCAGTAGTATAGGTGCTAGCAGGAGTTACGAG. Amino acid sequence: CASSIGASRSYE. The entire CDR3 reads CASSIGASRSYEQYF.

This clone was recorded at least ten times. The read stops 3 residues short of the end of the CDR3; the missing end is completed from the germline J gene. The V and J genes are TRBV5-1 and TRBJ2-7; D gene unclear. Trimming removed 0 bases at V and 2 bases at J, with 9 bases between. This CDR3 is built from 14 residues. Germline-derived CDR1 and CDR2 are SGHRS and YFSETQ. CDR3 DNA, as far as it was read: TGCGCCAGCAGCTTGGAAGCCGGTACCTACGAG. Translating gives CASSLEAGTYE. The full CDR3 is CASSLEAGTYEQYF.

The part of the CDR3 DNA that was read is TGTGCCTGGAGTGGACAGGGCCATCAGCCC. This gives the protein CAWSGQGHQP. The full CDR3 protein reads CAWSGQGHQPQHF. The rearrangement links TRBV30 to TRBJ1-5, with TRBD1 identical over 7 bases. Coverage ceases 3 residues before the CDR3 finishes, and the germline J gene fills in the end. From germline, CDR1 is GTSNPN and CDR2 SVGIG (reference sequence). The CDR3 consists of 13 residues. With 1 base clipped from V and 5 bases from J, the junction kept 2 bases outside the gene matches.

Relative to its sample, this clone is medium-sized. The read terminates 3 residues ahead of where the CDR3 ends, so the germline J gene completes it. The genes are TRBV12-5 and TRBJ2-1; no clear D. Germline V lookup: CDR1 LGHNT, CDR2 FRNRAP. Trimming removed 0 bases from V and 7 bases from J, with 25 bases in between. The CDR3 covers 19 residues. The chain's CDR3 is CASGLVLTLSPGVSNEQFF. The CDR3 DNA, read in part, is TGTGCTAGTGGTTTGGTTTTAACTCTTAGTCCTGGTGTGTCGAATGAG. Full variable domain (missing parts from reference TRBV12-5 and TRBJ2-1): DARVTQTPRHKVTEMGQEVTMRCQPILGHNTVFWYRQTMMQGLELLAYFRNRAPLDDSGMPKDRFSAEMPDATLATLKIQPSEPRDSAVYFCASGLVLTLSPGVSNEQFFGPGTRLTVL.

The sample holds many counts of this clone. The CDR3 goes on 3 residues after the read ends, and that part is filled in from the germline J gene. This rearrangement joins TRBV5-1 to TRBJ2-1, with D possibly TRBD2 on 6 matching bases. This CDR3 is built from 14 residues. Looked up from germline, CDR1 is SGHRS and CDR2 is YFSETQ. With 6 bases removed from V and 5 bases from J, the gap between germline ends came to 15 bases. CDR3 bases read: TGCGCCAGCACCTCCGGGACTTCAAACAATGAG. This translates into CASTSGTSNNE. The whole CDR3 is CASTSGTSNNEQFF.

In its sample, this clone was seen many times. The read gets to within 3 residues of the CDR3 end, and the germline J gene fills in the rest. The chain couples TRBV20-1 to TRBJ2-3; D is possibly TRBD2 (6 bases). Germline CDR1 reads DFQATT; CDR2 reads SNEGSKA (reference sequence). The CDR3 runs to 13 residues. Trimming took 6 bases from V and 2 from J, leaving 12 bases between them. The CDR3 reads CSARLDLTDTQYF. CDR3 bases read: TGCAGTGCCCGACTAGACCTCACAGATACG.